These T cell receptor beta chains were read from a single sample in a study of CD8 T cells in ankylosing spondylitis. TCRdb independently ran MiXCR on the 5' RACE reads; one entry per CDR3 protein. The profile shows some 330,000 distinct CDR3 sequences, roughly 8% of them singletons. Material for sequencing was blood, either unsorted or a sorted T cell fraction (not recorded which). The receptors here all came from a male donor with ankylosing spondylitis. CDR3s leave out the opening cysteine and the closing phenylalanine or tryptophan. The order of the fields is V gene, J gene, clone size, CDR3 protein. Clone size is shown for a subset of rows, as once, few, many or a class of expanded clone.

v_gene: TRBV4-2
j_gene: TRBJ2-3
abundance: .
CDR3aa: ASSQVEAFFTDTQY

v_gene: TRBV15
j_gene: TRBJ2-2
abundance: .
CDR3aa: ATSREGGTSYTGELF

v_gene: TRBV7-2
j_gene: TRBJ2-1
abundance: many
CDR3aa: ASSSDFYNEQF

v_gene: TRBV6-2/TRBV6-3
j_gene: TRBJ2-1
abundance: many
CDR3aa: ASSYFLAGGSYNEQF

v_gene: TRBV24-1
j_gene: TRBJ2-1
abundance: few
CDR3aa: ATREQVREQF

v_gene: TRBV5-1
j_gene: TRBJ2-3
abundance: .
CDR3aa: ASSLVGATDTQY

v_gene: TRBV20-1
j_gene: TRBJ2-1
abundance: few
CDR3aa: SATQDSLNEQF

v_gene: TRBV5-1
j_gene: TRBJ2-7
abundance: many
CDR3aa: ASSRQVGYEQY

v_gene: TRBV7-9
j_gene: TRBJ2-1
abundance: .
CDR3aa: ASSQGGHHSYNEQF

v_gene: TRBV6-2/TRBV6-3
j_gene: TRBJ2-5
abundance: few
CDR3aa: ASERDRGIETQY

v_gene: TRBV20-1
j_gene: TRBJ1-5
abundance: few
CDR3aa: SATRGSNQPQH

v_gene: TRBV10-3
j_gene: TRBJ2-7
abundance: few
CDR3aa: AISDPGQGFYEQY